This TCR beta chain was identified in a study of OX40 agonist ivuxolimab in advanced cancers. General observations from the study: Dosing at 0.1 to 3.0 mg/kg was accompanied by clonal expansion of CD4+ and CD8+ blood T cells by week 6. Certain nonresponders additionally had low normalized T-cell clonal expansion.

Details on this clone: Its antigen remains unidentified.

In germline, CDR1 is SNHLY, CDR2 FYNNEI. The CDR3 contains 13 residues. Trimming left V 6 bases short and J 5 bases short, with 13 bases between. Libraries were prepared by immunoSEQ multiplex PCR; TCRdb keeps only in-frame clonotypes and omits some of them. The table records roughly 89,000 clones, around 80% of them present only once. Sequenced material: CD4+ or CD8+ T cells sorted from blood, taken in a trial of the OX40 agonist ivuxolimab. The chain is built from TRBV2 and TRBJ2-5; the D gene is possibly TRBD1 (6 bases). The receptor was isolated from an adult with an advanced solid tumor such as melanoma, head and neck, liver or kidney cancer. The DNA for the CDR3 is TGTGCCAGCAGGCCGTCGCAGGGGGAGACCCAGTACTTC. Amino acid sequence: CASRPSQGETQYF. The variable domain in full, with the rest retrieved from reference TRBV2 and TRBJ2-5, is EPEVTQTPSHQVTQMGQEVILRCVPISNHLYFYWYRQILGQKVEFLVSFYNNEISEKSEIFDDQFSVERPDGSNFTLKIRSTKLEDSAMYFCASRPSQGETQYFGPGTRLLVL.